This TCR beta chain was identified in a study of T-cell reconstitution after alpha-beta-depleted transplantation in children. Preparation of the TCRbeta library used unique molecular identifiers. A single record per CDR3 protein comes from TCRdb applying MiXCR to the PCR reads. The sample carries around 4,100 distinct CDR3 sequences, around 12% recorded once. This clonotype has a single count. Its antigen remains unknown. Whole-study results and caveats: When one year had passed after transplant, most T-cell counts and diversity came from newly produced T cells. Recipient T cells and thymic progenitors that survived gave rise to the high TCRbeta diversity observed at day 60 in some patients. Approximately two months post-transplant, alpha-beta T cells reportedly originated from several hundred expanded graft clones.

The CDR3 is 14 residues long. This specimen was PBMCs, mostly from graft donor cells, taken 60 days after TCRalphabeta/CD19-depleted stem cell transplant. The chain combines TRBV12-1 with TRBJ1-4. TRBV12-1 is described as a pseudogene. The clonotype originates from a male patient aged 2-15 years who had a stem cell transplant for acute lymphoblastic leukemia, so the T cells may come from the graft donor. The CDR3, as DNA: TGTGCCAGCAGCTCCAGCGGATCTAATGAAAAACTGTTTTTT. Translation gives CASSSSGSNEKLFF.